What follows are 9 T cell receptor beta chains derived from one specimen sequenced in a study of T cell responses to AZD1222 COVID-19 vaccine. The protocol was immunoSEQ multiplex PCR, while the TCRdb copy is restricted to in-frame clones and leaves out a portion. The sample consists of over 90,000 clones, roughly 88% of them appearing once. The sample consisted of peripheral blood, taken 28 days after the second AZD1222 dose. These receptors all come from an adult who received the AZD1222 COVID-19 vaccine.

V gene TRBV28 combines with J gene TRBJ2-1; 9 bases fit TRBD2. CDR1 and CDR2 from the germline V gene are MDHEN and SYDVKM. This CDR3 is built from 17 residues. J lost 4 bases, V lost 7 bases, and 14 bases had no gene match. CDR3 nucleotide sequence: TGTGCCAGCACTGGGGTAGGTAGCGGGAGTAATTACAATGAGCAGTTCTTC. It yields the protein CASTGVGSGSNYNEQFF.

The rearrangement uses TRBV6-6 and TRBJ1-2; possible D gene TRBD1, 5 bases. The CDR3 sequence is 16 residues long. V was clipped by 2 bases and J by 3 bases, with 16 bases between them. The germline V gene has CDR1 MNHNY and CDR2 SVGAGI (reference sequence). The CDR3 here is CASSYGGTQHHYGYTF. DNA for the CDR3: TGTGCCAGCAGTTACGGTGGGACCCAGCACCACTATGGCTACACCTTC.

The chain couples TRBV20-1 to TRBJ2-3; D may be TRBD1 or TRBD2 (6 bases each). V lost 3 bases and J lost 4, with 8 bases in between. The CDR3 loop spans 12 amino acids. CDR1 is DFQATT and CDR2 is SNEGSKA in the germline V gene (reference sequence). The CDR3 protein is CSASRGPDTQYF. Written as DNA, the CDR3 is TGCAGTGCTAGTCGGGGGCCAGATACGCAGTATTTT.

This chain links TRBV5-5 with TRBJ1-1, with 10 bases fitting TRBD1. With 1 base clipped from V and 0 bases from J, the junction kept 9 bases outside the gene matches. CDR1 is SGHKS, CDR2 YYEKEE, per germline (reference sequence). CDR3 length equals 18 residues. The CDR3 reads CASSLSGTGATMNTEAFF. The CDR3, as DNA: TGTGCCAGCAGCTTGTCCGGGACAGGGGCTACGATGAACACTGAAGCTTTCTTT.

The V and J genes are TRBV5-4 and TRBJ1-3; D remains unclear. Trimming took off 0 bases at V and 5 bases at J, with 3 bases between the two ends. The CDR3 has 12 amino acids. Germline CDR1 SGHNT, CDR2 YYREEE (reference sequence). For the CDR3, the DNA is TGTGCCAGCAGCTTGGATAGAAACACCATATATTTT. Its translation: CASSLDRNTIYF. Full variable domain (outside the CDR3, taken from reference TRBV5-4 and TRBJ1-3): ETGVTQSPTHLIKTRGQQVTLRCSSQSGHNTVSWYQQALGQGPQFIFQYYREEENGRGNFPPRFSGLQFPNYSSELNVNALELDDSALYLCASSLDRNTIYFGEGSWLTVV.

The J gene is TRBJ2-1, the V gene TRBV9; D is ambiguous. The CDR3 runs 15 residues. Germline CDR1 reads SGDLS; CDR2 reads YYNGEE. V was cut by 0 bases and J by 4 bases, with 11 bases left in between. CDR3 region: CASSVGETSYNEQFF. CDR3 DNA: TGTGCCAGCAGCGTAGGTGAAACCTCTTACAATGAGCAGTTCTTC.

V and J are TRBV29-1 and TRBJ1-2; D is unclear. Germline CDR1 SQVTM, CDR2 ANQGSEA. The length of the CDR3 is 11 residues. Trimming cost V 4 bases and J 4 bases, with 7 bases left between them. In DNA form, the CDR3 reads TGCAGCGTTGCCGACGGCTATGGCTACACCTTC. Residues: CSVADGYGYTF.

The rearrangement joins TRBV9 to TRBJ2-2; possibly TRBD1 for D (6 bases). Germline V lookup: CDR1 SGDLS, CDR2 YYNGEE. Trimming stripped 0 bases from V and 2 bases from J, with 11 bases between. This CDR3 is 16 amino acids long. The CDR3 nucleotides are TGTGCCAGCAGCGTAGATCACAGGGCAAACACCGGGGAGCTGTTTTTT. This sequence encodes CASSVDHRANTGELFF.

The gene calls are TRBV18 and TRBJ2-1; D perhaps matches TRBD1 (5 bases). There are 14 residues in the CDR3. V shed 6 bases and J shed 4 bases, with 13 bases lying between them. Germline CDR1 is KGHSH and CDR2 is LQKENI. The CDR3 here is CASSTRQIYNEQFF. In DNA, the CDR3 is TGTGCCAGCTCCACCCGACAGATTTACAATGAGCAGTTCTTC.